Presented here are 19 T cell receptor beta chains from one specimen sequenced in a study of shared clonotypes between healthy human individuals. Naivety among CD8 cells was defined by CD45RO negativity and positive CCR7 selection, thereby excluding terminally differentiated effector memory CD45RA+ cells. The repertoire was sequenced with immunoSEQ multiplex PCR; TCRdb's copy has only in-frame clones and lacks some. Here the sample spans about 2 million clones, just under 95% being singletons. The sequenced material came from naive CD8+ T cells sorted from blood. The origin of the receptors is a man aged 18-30 years in good health.

The chain recombines TRBV28 with TRBJ1-5; D unclear. The CDR3 sequence is 16 residues long. Germline values: CDR1 MDHEN, CDR2 SYDVKM. Between the trimmed V and J ends, which lost 6 bases and 0 bases, there was a span of 15 bases. The CDR3 bases are TGTGCCAGCAGCCCCATCCAGGAGATTAGCAATCAGCCCCAGCATTTT. As protein: CASSPIQEISNQPQHF.

This rearrangement joins TRBV7-9 to TRBJ2-5; D assignment may be TRBD1 or TRBD2 (5 bases each). Looked up from germline, CDR1 is SEHNR and CDR2 is FQNEAQ (reference sequence). This CDR3 region has 14 residues. V gave up 4 bases and J gave up 5 bases, with 14 bases separating them. CDR3 sequence: CASSSFSEGETQYF. The DNA for the CDR3 is TGTGCCAGCAGCTCCTTTAGCGAGGGGGAGACCCAGTACTTC. Full variable domain (rest looked up from reference TRBV7-9 and TRBJ2-5): DTGVSQNPRHKITKRGQNVTFRCDPISEHNRLYWYRQTLGQGPEFLTYFQNEAQLEKSRLLSDRFSAERPKGSFSTLEIQRTEQGDSAMYLCASSSFSEGETQYFGPGTRLLVL.

The CDR3 here is CASSYFSGTGLDEQYF. The CDR3 coding sequence is TGTGCCAGCAGTTACTTTTCCGGGACAGGGCTCGACGAGCAGTACTTC. The chain joins TRBV6-5 to TRBJ2-7, with TRBD1 matching over 9 bases. Per the germline V gene, CDR1 is MNHEY and CDR2 is SVGAGI. V lost 1 base, J lost 5 bases, and 9 bases stayed unmatched. The CDR3 consists of 16 residues.

This chain connects TRBV9 to TRBJ2-1, with D perhaps TRBD1 or TRBD2 (7 bases each). The CDR3 extends over 16 amino acids. With 3 bases removed from V and 6 bases from J, the gap between germline ends came to 19 bases. The V gene's germline CDR1 is SGDLS and CDR2 YYNGEE. This chain's CDR3 is CASSEGAGVSSNEQFF. The CDR3 region has the DNA TGTGCCAGCAGCGAGGGGGCGGGAGTGTCGTCCAATGAGCAGTTCTTC.

The chain uses TRBV6-6 and TRBJ1-6, with 9 bases fitting TRBD1. The V and J ends lost 0 bases and 7 bases, in that order; junction bases with no gene match: 4. This CDR3 is built from 16 residues. Germline CDR1 and CDR2: MNHNY and SVGAGI (reference sequence). In DNA form, the CDR3 reads TGTGCCAGCAGTTACTCGACAGGGGGACTCAATTCACCCCTCCACTTT. It is translated as CASSYSTGGLNSPLHF.

The rearrangement uses TRBV5-5 and TRBJ1-1; D call uncertain. V shed 2 bases and J shed 0 bases, with 8 bases lying between them. The germline CDR1 and CDR2 sequences are SGHKS and YYEKEE (reference sequence). The CDR3 is 14 residues long. The CDR3 sequence is CASSLEDMNTEAFF. The CDR3 DNA reads TGTGCCAGCAGCTTAGAGGATATGAACACTGAAGCTTTCTTT.

The chain recombines TRBV15 with TRBJ2-3; the D gene is possibly TRBD1 (6 bases). This CDR3 region has 15 residues. The V end was cut by 6 bases, the J end by 7 bases, with 20 bases between. CDR1 and CDR2 (germline): LNHNV, YYDKDF (reference sequence). The CDR3, as DNA: TGTGCCACCAGGGGCCGGGACACTTTCCCCCATACGCAGTATTTT. Amino acids: CATRGRDTFPHTQYF.

This clone was detected once. Other DNA sequences in this specimen translate into the identical CDR3. The chain has TRBV6-5 and TRBJ2-7, with D perhaps matching TRBD1 (5 bases). In germline, CDR1 is MNHEY, CDR2 SVGAGI. V lost 2 bases and J 7 bases, leaving 12 bases between the germline ends. The CDR3 extends over 13 amino acids. CDR3 DNA: TGTGCCAGCAGTTACGGTCAGGGCGGAGAGCAGTACTTC. Protein product: CASSYGQGGEQYF.

To note about this clone: The same CDR3 also results from other DNA sequences found in this sample. V usage is TRBV4-3 and J usage is TRBJ2-1; no clear D gene. Per germline, CDR1 LGHNA and CDR2 YSLEER. There are 13 residues in the CDR3. With 0 bases removed from V and 4 bases from J, the gap between germline ends came to 4 bases. CDR3 sequence: CASSQERYNEQFF. The CDR3 DNA reads as TGCGCCAGCAGCCAAGAACGTTACAATGAGCAGTTCTTC.

This chain joins TRBV10-1 and TRBJ2-1, with 7 bases matching TRBD2. The germline V gene has CDR1 WNHNN and CDR2 SYGVQD (reference sequence). J was trimmed by 3 bases and V by 3 bases; bases with no gene match: 2. This CDR3 comprises 14 residues. The CDR3 region has the DNA TGCGCCAGCAGTGACCAGCGGGACTACAATGAGCAGTTCTTC. Amino acids: CASSDQRDYNEQFF.

The chain employs TRBV2 and TRBJ1-1; TRBD1 agrees at 8 bases. Germline loops: CDR1 SNHLY, CDR2 FYNNEI. The ends lost 7 bases at V and 2 bases at J; junction bases unmatched: 9. This CDR3 has 15 amino acids. CDR3 sequence (DNA): TGTGCCAGCATCTGGGGACAGGAGGGAAACACTGAAGCTTTCTTT. This translates into CASIWGQEGNTEAFF.

V and J are TRBV19 and TRBJ1-4; D might be TRBD1 (5 bases). The CDR3 contains 14 residues. Germline V gives CDR1 LNHDA, CDR2 SQIVND (reference sequence). Trimming cost V 3 bases and J 4 bases, with 9 bases left between them. The CDR3: CASSMLTDNEKLFF. For the CDR3, the DNA is TGTGCCAGTAGTATGTTGACAGATAATGAAAAACTGTTTTTT.

The chain uses TRBV27 and TRBJ1-6; 9 nucleotides align to TRBD1. After removal of 7 bases from V and 9 bases from J, the junction contained 7 bases not matched to a gene. The CDR3 consists of 14 residues. Per germline, CDR1 MNHEY and CDR2 SMNVEV (reference sequence). The CDR3 loop is CASTTGQGSSPLHF. The CDR3 region has the DNA TGTGCCAGCACCACGGGACAGGGCAGTTCACCCCTCCACTTT.

The chain carries TRBV4-3 and TRBJ2-1, with 12 bases identical to TRBD2. This CDR3 has 17 residues. V was pared by 3 bases and J by 8 bases, with 11 bases of the junction left unmatched. Germline V gene lookup returns CDR1 LGHNA and CDR2 YSLEER. The CDR3 is CASSQAWLAGGPDEQFF. The CDR3, as DNA: TGCGCCAGCAGCCAGGCCTGGCTAGCGGGAGGGCCGGATGAGCAGTTCTTC.

This clone was seen just once. The chain links TRBV6-6 to TRBJ2-7; a possible D gene is TRBD1 (6 bases). Germline V lookup: CDR1 MNHNY, CDR2 SVGAGI (reference sequence). V lost 0 bases, J lost 3 bases, and 15 bases lay in between. The CDR3 is 16 amino acids. The CDR3 here is CASSYSDRRSSYEQYF. In DNA, the CDR3 is TGTGCCAGCAGTTACTCAGACAGGAGAAGTAGCTACGAGCAGTACTTC.

As concerns this clone: This same CDR3 is encoded by further DNA sequences in the sample. V usage is TRBV7-2 and J usage is TRBJ2-7, with D hard to call. Trimming cost V 1 base and J 2 bases, with 6 bases left between them. The CDR3 covers 13 residues. Germline V gene sequence: CDR1 SGHTA, CDR2 FQGNSA. CDR3 residues: CASSLGGPYEQYF. DNA of the CDR3: TGTGCCAGCAGCTTAGGGGGTCCCTACGAGCAGTACTTC.

The chain is built from TRBV27 and TRBJ1-2; no firm D call. CDR3 size: 15 residues. Deletions cut 4 bases from V and 2 bases from J, with 14 bases between. In germline, CDR1 is MNHEY, CDR2 SMNVEV (reference sequence). The CDR3 sequence is CASSSPMAGNYGYTF. In DNA, the CDR3 is TGTGCCAGCAGTTCCCCGATGGCGGGCAACTATGGCTACACCTTC.

The rearrangement uses TRBV5-1 and TRBJ2-1; possible D gene TRBD1, 6 bases. This CDR3 contains 16 residues. Per germline, CDR1 SGHRS and CDR2 YFSETQ. V lost 7 bases, J lost 5 bases, and 22 bases lay in between. CDR3 in amino acids: CASGPSGTSSNNEQFF. CDR3 bases: TGCGCCAGCGGCCCCTCCGGGACAAGCTCAAACAATGAGCAGTTCTTC. The full variable domain, with the rest looked up from reference TRBV5-1 and TRBJ2-1, is KAGVTQTPRYLIKTRGQQVTLSCSPISGHRSVSWYQQTPGQGLQFLFEYFSETQRNKGNFPGRFSGRQFSNSRSEMNVSTLELGDSALYLCASGPSGTSSNNEQFFGPGTRLTVL.

The rearrangement joins TRBV5-4 to TRBJ2-1; 15 nucleotides line up with TRBD2. This CDR3 has 15 residues. Germline CDR1 and CDR2: SGHNT and YYREEE (reference sequence). With V trimmed by 3 bases and J by 7 bases, 2 bases remained unmatched. CDR3 sequence: CASSWGLAGGNEQFF. CDR3 DNA: TGTGCCAGCAGCTGGGGACTAGCGGGGGGAAATGAGCAGTTCTTC.